The source of this T cell receptor (beta chain) is a study of blood T cell repertoires in COVID-19. Sequenced by immunoSEQ multiplex PCR; TCRdb stores in-frame clones only, minus some. The sample lists roughly 67,000 clones; 84% were seen once. This CDR3 spans 16 amino acids. Germline V gives CDR1 LNHDA, CDR2 SQIVND (reference sequence). V shed 9 bases and J 5 bases; nucleotides not matched to a gene: 16. Sequencing was done on a sample of peripheral blood. The sequence was collected from a man aged 50 or older with active COVID-19. The V call is TRBV19, the J call TRBJ2-1; 7 bases map to TRBD1. CDR3 sequence: CASRAEGQRFNNEQFF. The CDR3 DNA reads TGTGCCAGCCGCGCTGAGGGACAGAGGTTTAACAATGAGCAGTTCTTC. The whole variable domain, remainder taken from reference TRBV19 and TRBJ2-1, is DGGITQSPKYLFRKEGQNVTLSCEQNLNHDAMYWYRQDPGQGLRLIYYSQIVNDFQKGDIAEGYSVSREKKESFPLTVTSAQKNPTAFYLCASRAEGQRFNNEQFFGPGTRLTVL.